These 12 T cell receptor beta chains were all obtained from the same sample, sequenced in a study of T cells in women clearing cervical HPV infection. Sequenced by immunoSEQ multiplex PCR; TCRdb stores in-frame clones only, minus some. The sample yields approximately 35,000 clones, of which the top ten take up approximately 1.5%. Sequenced sample: blood buffy coat. All receptors derive from a woman between 18 and 69 years old with a cervical HPV16 infection that either progressed to CIN3+ or cleared (not recorded which).

On this clone itself: The CDR3 goes on 3 residues after the read ends, and that part is filled in from the germline J gene. The genes are TRBV20-1 and TRBJ1-2; D call uncertain. V was trimmed by 3 bases and J by 3 bases, leaving 14 bases between them. This CDR3 is 14 amino acids long. The V gene's germline CDR1 is DFQATT and CDR2 SNEGSKA (reference sequence). The DNA read from the CDR3 is TGCAGTGCTAGTAAAGGACTCGGGGACTATGGC. Translated, it gives CSASKGLGDYG. The full-length CDR3 reads as CSASKGLGDYGYTF.

CDR3 protein: CASSLDYRVDEQFF. The covered CDR3 bases are TGTGCCAGCAGCTTAGACTATCGGGTTGATGAG. The chain couples TRBV7-8 to TRBJ2-1; no firm D call. Sequencing ends 3 residues short of the CDR3 end; the germline J gene provides the rest. V lost 1 base and J 8 bases, leaving 12 bases between the germline ends. From germline, CDR1 is SGHVS and CDR2 FQNEAQ. This CDR3 comprises 14 residues.

Regarding this clone: The read comes to an end 3 residues before the CDR3 does, leaving the germline J gene to fill in the end. The chain carries TRBV18 and TRBJ1-1; TRBD1 is a possible D gene (5 bases). There are 14 residues in the CDR3. Germline V CDR1 and CDR2: KGHSH, LQKENI. The CDR3 is CASSPMARGGEAFF. CDR3 DNA, as far as it was read: TGTGCCAGCTCACCAATGGCGAGGGGAGGCGAA.

Worth noting for this clone: The read falls 3 residues short of the CDR3 end, and the missing part is taken from the germline J gene. The V call is TRBV6-1, the J call TRBJ2-3; 8 positions match TRBD1. Germline-derived CDR1 and CDR2 are MNHNS and SASEGT. The CDR3 spans 16 residues. The V gene end was trimmed by 2 bases and the J gene end by 3 bases; junction bases not matched to a gene: 7. Here the CDR3 reads CASSEQRTGSTDTQYF. CDR3 bases read: TGTGCCAGCAGTGAACAAAGGACAGGGTCAACAGATACG.

With respect to this clone: The read stops 3 residues short of the end of the CDR3; the missing end is completed from the germline J gene. J is TRBJ2-5 and V is TRBV20-1, with TRBD2 identical over 12 bases. V trimming: 6 bases; J trimming: 5 bases; junction bases outside the gene matches: 10. Germline V CDR1 and CDR2: DFQATT, SNEGSKA (reference sequence). This CDR3 has 15 amino acids. CDR3 residues: CSATSSGGAYETQYF. Partial CDR3 DNA: TGCAGTGCAACCTCTAGCGGGGGGGCCTATGAGACC.

Details on this clone: The CDR3 end is not reached by the read, which stops 3 residues before it; the germline J gene fills it in. The V gene is TRBV20-1, the J gene TRBJ1-2; TRBD1 matches at 10 bases. The CDR3 spans 13 residues. Trimming removed 3 bases from V and 7 bases from J; junction bases left unmatched: 5. The germline V gene has CDR1 DFQATT and CDR2 SNEGSKA (reference sequence). CDR3 DNA (partial): TGCAGTGCTAGGCCGGGACAGGGGAGTGGC. It translates to CSARPGQGSG. The full CDR3 is CSARPGQGSGYTF.

Turning to this clone: The CDR3 end falls 3 residues outside the read, so it is completed with the germline J gene. This chain uses TRBV18 with TRBJ2-1, with TRBD1 matching over 7 bases. With 2 bases clipped from V and 4 bases from J, the junction kept 5 bases outside the gene matches. The CDR3 is made up of 15 amino acids. Germline loops: CDR1 KGHSH, CDR2 LQKENI. Partial CDR3 DNA: TGTGCCAGCTCACCAGCACCGGGACAGTACAATGAG. Residues: CASSPAPGQYNE. Given in full, the CDR3 is CASSPAPGQYNEQFF.

As to this clone: The observed sequence ends 3 residues before the CDR3 terminus, with the missing tail filled in from the germline J gene. The V call is TRBV5-1, the J call TRBJ2-3; perhaps TRBD2 as D (6 bases). The CDR3 is 16 amino acids. Germline CDR1 is SGHRS and CDR2 is YFSETQ. Between the trimmed V and J ends, which lost 0 bases and 6 bases, there was a span of 17 bases. CDR3 DNA, as far as it was read: TGCGCCAGCAGCTTGGGTACCGGGACTCTAGAGGATACG. This translates into CASSLGTGTLEDT. The whole CDR3 sequence reads CASSLGTGTLEDTQYF.

About this clone: The read gets to within 3 residues of the CDR3 end, and the germline J gene fills in the rest. The chain employs TRBV12-3 or TRBV12-4 and TRBJ1-4, with TRBD1 matching over 7 bases. With V trimmed by 3 bases and J by 5 bases, 6 bases remained unmatched. The CDR3 spans 15 residues. This CDR3 is CASSFSGQPNEKLFF. The sequenced CDR3 bases are TGTGCCAGCAGTTTCTCGGGACAGCCGAATGAAAAA.

About this clone itself: The read finishes 3 residues shy of the CDR3 end, and the germline J gene is used to complete it. The chain recombines TRBV28 with TRBJ1-2, with D possibly being TRBD1 (6 bases). This CDR3 has 12 amino acids. Germline CDR1 is MDHEN and CDR2 is SYDVKM. CDR3 region: CASRERGGGYTF. The CDR3 bases that were read are TGTGCCAGCAGAGAACGAGGGGGAGGC.

Points on this clone: The CDR3 goes on 3 residues after the read ends, and that part is filled in from the germline J gene. This chain connects TRBV20-1 to TRBJ2-3, with 7 bases identical to TRBD1. The CDR3 loop spans 15 amino acids. V was clipped by 3 bases and J by 1 base; unmatched bases: 7. The germline gives CDR1 DFQATT, CDR2 SNEGSKA (reference sequence). The sequenced CDR3 bases are TGCAGTGCTAGCTACGGACAGGACCGCACAGATACG. Translating it yields CSASYGQDRTDT. The entire CDR3 sequence reads CSASYGQDRTDTQYF.

As regards this clone: The read ends 3 residues before the CDR3 terminus; that terminus is restored from the germline J gene. The genes are TRBV30 and TRBJ2-5; 8 bases match TRBD2. This CDR3 comprises 14 residues. The trim removed 2 bases at V and 4 bases at J, leaving 6 bases unmatched. Germline V gene lookup returns CDR1 GTSNPN and CDR2 SVGIG (reference sequence). The sequenced CDR3 bases are TGTGCCTGGAGTCCAACCGGACTAGCAGAGACC. It codes for CAWSPTGLAET. The whole CDR3 protein reads CAWSPTGLAETQYF.